The 10 T cell receptor beta chains reported below all come from one sample, sequenced in a study of PD-L1 blockade in urothelial cancer. Here immunoSEQ multiplex PCR was the method, and the copy in TCRdb shows in-frame clones only, minus some. The sample has 95,000 to 100,000 clones, roughly 87% seen once. Time point denoted: pretreatment peripheral blood. The material was PBMCs, obtained around atezolizumab (anti-PD-L1) treatment. These TCRs come from a man in his fifties or sixties with urothelial cancer.

This clone showed up just once. The rearrangement links TRBV11-2 to TRBJ1-2; TRBD1 aligns across 7 bases. J lost 2 bases, V lost 6 bases, and 0 bases had no gene match. CDR1 and CDR2 from the germline V gene are SGHAT and FQNNGV. The CDR3 loop spans 12 amino acids. The CDR3 sequence: CASRGQNYGYTF. CDR3 in DNA: TGTGCCAGCAGGGGACAGAACTATGGCTACACCTTC.

This clone was recorded once. This CDR3 is CASSLGELETQYF. CDR3 coding DNA: TGTGCCAGCAGCTTAGGGGAGCTCGAGACCCAGTACTTC. The gene calls are TRBV7-7 and TRBJ2-5; D possibly corresponds to TRBD2 (5 bases). The CDR3 has 13 amino acids. Trimming cost V 1 base and J 5 bases, with 8 bases left between them. Germline assignment: CDR1 SSHAT and CDR2 FNYEAQ (reference sequence).

The chain joins TRBV14 to TRBJ1-1, with D perhaps matching TRBD1 (5 bases). CDR1 and CDR2 from the germline V gene are SGHDN and FVKESK. CDR3 length: 14 residues. V lost 4 bases, J lost 1 base, and 10 bases lay in between. The CDR3 region has the DNA TGTGCCAGCAGCCCAAAAGACAGGAACACTGAAGCTTTCTTT. Translation gives CASSPKDRNTEAFF.

The rearrangement joins TRBV7-8 to TRBJ2-7; TRBD1 matches 7 bases. CDR3 length: 16 amino acids. Trimming removed 3 bases from V and 6 bases from J; junction bases left unmatched: 14. Germline CDR1 reads SGHVS; CDR2 reads FQNEAQ. This CDR3 is CASSFNPGTVPAEQYF. CDR3 sequence (DNA): TGTGCCAGCAGCTTCAACCCGGGGACAGTTCCCGCCGAGCAGTACTTC.

V gene TRBV4-1 combines with J gene TRBJ1-1, with D perhaps matching TRBD1 (5 bases). CDR1 is MGHRA and CDR2 is YSYEKL in the germline V gene. The CDR3 consists of 16 residues. V dropped 0 bases and J dropped 0 bases, with 11 bases sitting between them. CDR3 region: CASSQDVTGVNTEAFF. CDR3 in DNA: TGCGCCAGCAGCCAAGATGTCACAGGAGTGAACACTGAAGCTTTCTTT.

The CDR3 protein is CASRNRAANTGELFF. CDR3 bases: TGTGCCAGCAGGAACAGGGCTGCGAACACCGGGGAGCTGTTTTTT. The V call is TRBV27, the J call TRBJ2-2; possible D gene TRBD1, 6 bases. The CDR3 extends over 15 amino acids. The germline V and J ends were trimmed by 6 bases and 0 bases, with 11 bases remaining between them. The germline CDR1 and CDR2 sequences are MNHEY and SMNVEV (reference sequence).

V usage is TRBV5-1 and J usage is TRBJ2-5; 7 bases align to TRBD2. In germline, CDR1 is SGHRS, CDR2 YFSETQ. Trimming at V came to 4 bases and at J to 6 bases, leaving 9 bases not matched to a gene. This CDR3 spans 14 amino acids. CDR3 sequence: CASSAAGIEQTQYF. The CDR3 DNA reads as TGCGCCAGCAGCGCAGCGGGGATTGAGCAGACCCAGTACTTC.

J is TRBJ2-1 and V is TRBV7-2, with 10 bases lining up with TRBD2. CDR1 is SGHTA, CDR2 FQGNSA, per germline. After removal of 5 bases from V and 12 bases from J, the junction contained 16 bases not matched to a gene. The CDR3 is 16 amino acids. The CDR3 sequence is CASSPAGSGGARGQFF. As DNA, the CDR3 is TGTGCCAGCAGCCCGGCCGGGAGCGGGGGGGCGCGCGGGCAGTTCTTC.

V gene TRBV18 combines with J gene TRBJ1-3, with 9 bases identical to TRBD1. There are 14 residues in the CDR3. The V and J ends lost 2 bases and 7 bases, in that order; junction bases with no gene match: 3. Per the germline V gene, CDR1 is KGHSH and CDR2 is LQKENI. The DNA of the CDR3 is TGTGCCAGCTCACCAGGACAGGGGAGGAACACCATATATTTT. Protein sequence: CASSPGQGRNTIYF.

The genes are TRBV28 and TRBJ1-1; 9 positions match TRBD1. The V segment lost 5 bases and the J segment 5 bases; nucleotides outside the gene matches: 6. Per germline, CDR1 MDHEN and CDR2 SYDVKM. The CDR3 is 14 residues long. The CDR3 nucleotides read TGTGCCAGCAGTACCGACAGGGGGGGAACTGAAGCTTTCTTT. Translation: CASSTDRGGTEAFF.